One and the same sample provided the 27 T cell receptor beta chains below, sequenced in a study of breast tumors, draining lymph nodes, adjacent tissues. The lymph nodes were axillary draining lymph nodes from breast cancer patients. TCRdb re-called the multiplex PCR reads through MiXCR, storing one row per CDR3 protein. Among over 200,000 distinct CDR3 sequences, under 35% were seen once, and the ten largest hold approximately 3.5%. The specimen sequenced was axillary lymph node tissue. These receptors were taken from a female donor with breast cancer. Some clones in this sample may be carry-over from other donors' samples.

The sample holds many counts of this clonotype. The chain combines TRBV2 with TRBJ1-2; D is unclear. The CDR3 length is 14 residues. Trimming pared 6 bases from V and 2 bases from J, leaving 13 bases between. Germline V gene lookup returns CDR1 SNHLY and CDR2 FYNNEI. CDR3 in amino acids: CASRPRTENYGYTF. Here the CDR3 DNA reads TGTGCCAGCAGACCACGAACAGAAAACTATGGCTACACCTTC.

The chain couples TRBV11-1 to TRBJ2-5; 7 bases are a match to TRBD1. V lost 2 bases to trimming and J lost 0 bases; unmatched junction nucleotides: 12. Per the germline V gene, CDR1 is SGHAT and CDR2 is FQDESV (reference sequence). The CDR3 is 18 amino acids. This CDR3 reads CASSLLRFSGGNQETQYF. Written as DNA, the CDR3 is TGTGCCAGCAGCTTACTAAGGTTCTCAGGGGGAAACCAAGAGACCCAGTACTTC.

In its sample, this clonotype was seen many times. The rearrangement uses TRBV6-2 or TRBV6-3 and TRBJ2-5, with D possibly TRBD1 on 5 matching bases. Germline V gives CDR1 MNHEY, CDR2 SVGEGT. The CDR3 loop spans 12 amino acids. Trimming removed 7 bases from V and 2 bases from J, with 8 bases in between. The CDR3 is CASTDSQETQYF. The CDR3 DNA reads TGTGCCAGCACCGACAGTCAAGAGACCCAGTACTTC.

This clonotype appeared many times. This rearrangement joins TRBV7-8 to TRBJ1-3; maybe TRBD1 (5 bases). This CDR3 has 15 amino acids. Trimming cost V 3 bases and J 0 bases, with 9 bases left between them. The germline CDR1 and CDR2 sequences are SGHVS and FQNEAQ. This CDR3 is CASSFARDSGNTIYF. The DNA of the CDR3 is TGTGCCAGCAGCTTTGCCAGGGACTCTGGAAACACCATATATTTT. Full variable domain (remainder filled in from reference TRBV7-8 and TRBJ1-3): GAGVSQSPRYKVAKRGQDVALRCDPISGHVSLFWYQQALGQGPEFLTYFQNEAQLDKSGLPSDRFFAERPEGSVSTLKIQRTQQEDSAVYLCASSFARDSGNTIYFGEGSWLTVV.

This clonotype has a count of ten or more. The gene calls are TRBV7-9 and TRBJ2-1; D gene ambiguous. CDR3 length: 11 residues. The V end lost 5 bases, the J end lost 4 bases, and 3 bases lay between the germline ends. In germline, CDR1 is SEHNR, CDR2 FQNEAQ (reference sequence). The DNA for the CDR3 is TGTGCCAGCAGCCCGTACAATGAGCAGTTCTTC. Its translation is CASSPYNEQFF. The variable domain in full, with the rest retrieved from reference TRBV7-9 and TRBJ2-1, is DTGVSQNPRHKITKRGQNVTFRCDPISEHNRLYWYRQTLGQGPEFLTYFQNEAQLEKSRLLSDRFSAERPKGSFSTLEIQRTEQGDSAMYLCASSPYNEQFFGPGTRLTVL.

This clonotype was recorded many times. This rearrangement joins TRBV9 to TRBJ1-2, with D unclear. Trimming pared 4 bases from V and 1 base from J, leaving 11 bases between. CDR1 and CDR2 (germline): SGDLS, YYNGEE. The CDR3 spans 14 residues. CDR3 sequence (DNA): TGTGCCAGCAGCCCCCCGACGGTTAACTATGGCTACACCTTC. Protein: CASSPPTVNYGYTF.

Note on this clonotype: A read error may explain this, as a much larger clone is one base away. The rearrangement joins TRBV7-9 to TRBJ2-1, with D perhaps matching TRBD2 (8 bases). Germline V gene sequence: CDR1 SEHNR, CDR2 FQNEAQ (reference sequence). CDR3 length: 17 amino acids. The CDR3, as DNA: TGTGCCAGCAGCTCAGGGGGTAGCGGGGCCTCCTACAATCAGCAGTTCTTC. Protein: CASSSGGSGASYNQQFF.

This clonotype has ten or more counts. The CDR3 loop reads CASSFRVDYEQYF. The DNA of the CDR3 is TGCGCCAGCAGCTTCAGGGTCGACTACGAGCAGTACTTC. V is TRBV5-1 and J is TRBJ2-7; a possible D gene is TRBD1 (5 bases). The germline V gene encodes CDR1 SGHRS and CDR2 YFSETQ. The CDR3 length is 13 residues. The V gene lost 2 bases and the J gene lost 3 bases, with 9 bases spanning the gap.

Ten or more counts support this clonotype. The chain has TRBV14 and TRBJ2-1; D perhaps matches TRBD1 (5 bases). The V end lost 2 bases, the J end lost 2 bases, and 13 bases lay between the germline ends. Germline V gives CDR1 SGHDN, CDR2 FVKESK. CDR3 length equals 16 residues. CDR3 sequence: CASSQISAGPYNEQFF. The CDR3 coding sequence is TGTGCCAGCAGCCAAATATCGGCAGGGCCCTACAATGAGCAGTTCTTC.

This chain links TRBV6-5 with TRBJ1-2, with D possibly TRBD1 on 5 matching bases. The germline V and J ends were trimmed by 2 bases and 4 bases, with 14 bases remaining between them. This CDR3 spans 15 amino acids. Per germline, CDR1 MNHEY and CDR2 SVGAGI. In DNA form, the CDR3 reads TGTGCCAGCAGTTACGTTAGGGGATCCCCCTATGGCTACACCTTC. This encodes CASSYVRGSPYGYTF.

In this sample, this clonotype turned up many times. This chain connects TRBV12-3 or TRBV12-4 to TRBJ2-5, with D unresolved. This CDR3 is built from 12 residues. The V and J ends lost 5 bases and 0 bases respectively, with 4 bases between them. DNA for the CDR3: TGTGCCAGCAGTCCGTACCAAGAGACCCAGTACTTC. Protein sequence: CASSPYQETQYF.

In the case of this clonotype: Possible read error: a much larger clone is one base away. The chain links TRBV11-2 to TRBJ2-2, with D maybe TRBD2 (5 bases). This CDR3 contains 15 residues. Germline-derived CDR1 and CDR2 are SGHAT and FQNNGV. CDR3 in amino acids: CASSPRQANTGELLF. The CDR3 DNA sequence: TGTGCCAGCAGCCCGCGGCAGGCCAACACCGGGGAGCTGCTTTTT.

This clonotype was recorded at least ten times. The V call is TRBV29-1, the J call TRBJ2-1; 7 bases are shared with TRBD1. The V segment lost 4 bases and the J segment 8 bases; nucleotides outside the gene matches: 5. Germline loops: CDR1 SQVTM, CDR2 ANQGSEA. CDR3 length equals 12 residues. The CDR3 reads CSVVGGVDEQFF. CDR3 nucleotide sequence: TGCAGCGTTGTAGGGGGCGTGGATGAGCAGTTCTTC.

This clonotype was seen a handful of times. The chain combines TRBV6-1 with TRBJ1-4; 7 positions match TRBD1. CDR1 is MNHNS and CDR2 is SASEGT in the germline V gene. V shed 3 bases, J shed 7 bases, and the junction held 8 bases outside the gene matches. The CDR3 is 15 amino acids. The CDR3 DNA sequence: TGTGCCAGCAGTGAGGGGGCAGGGGGAGCTGAAAAACTGTTTTTT. Translated, it gives CASSEGAGGAEKLFF.

V is TRBV11-2 and J is TRBJ2-1; 10 bases fit TRBD2. The germline CDR1 and CDR2 sequences are SGHAT and FQNNGV. Germline trimming cut 3 bases from V and 0 bases from J; bases unmatched to any gene: 2. This CDR3 is built from 16 residues. The CDR3 region has the DNA TGTGCCAGCAGCTTGCTAGCGGGGGACTCCTACAATGAGCAGTTCTTC. Its protein product is CASSLLAGDSYNEQFF. The variable domain in full, completed from reference TRBV11-2 and TRBJ2-1, reads EAGVAQSPRYKIIEKRQSVAFWCNPISGHATLYWYQQILGQGPKLLIQFQNNGVVDDSQLPKDRFSAERLKGVDSTLKIQPAKLEDSAVYLCASSLLAGDSYNEQFFGPGTRLTVL.

Many counts were recorded for this clonotype. This sequence joins TRBV7-9 and TRBJ1-2; D not certain. This CDR3 has 13 amino acids. Germline V gene data show CDR1 as SEHNR and CDR2 as FQNEAQ (reference sequence). Deletions cut 0 bases from V and 8 bases from J, with 10 bases between. This chain's CDR3 is CASSLATSGGYTF. CDR3 in DNA: TGTGCCAGCAGCTTAGCGACCTCCGGGGGCTACACCTTC.

This chain links TRBV2 with TRBJ1-4, with a tentative D call TRBD1 (5 bases). The CDR3 consists of 16 residues. Germline-derived CDR1 and CDR2 are SNHLY and FYNNEI. Trimming left V 3 bases short and J 3 bases short, with 14 bases between. The DNA for the CDR3 is TGTGCCAGCAGTGACTCAGGGAGGTCGGCTAATGAAAAACTGTTTTTT. This encodes CASSDSGRSANEKLFF. The full variable domain, in which reference TRBV2 and TRBJ1-4 provide the parts outside the CDR3, is EPEVTQTPSHQVTQMGQEVILRCVPISNHLYFYWYRQILGQKVEFLVSFYNNEISEKSEIFDDQFSVERPDGSNFTLKIRSTKLEDSAMYFCASSDSGRSANEKLFFGSGTQLSVL.

This clonotype was picked up a small number of times. The chain is built from TRBV19 and TRBJ2-4; D may be TRBD2 (5 bases). The CDR3 runs 13 residues. Trimming shortened V by 5 bases and J by 4 bases, and 9 bases separated the two germline ends. In germline, CDR1 is LNHDA, CDR2 SQIVND (reference sequence). CDR3 loop: CASSPGGKNIQYF. As DNA, the CDR3 is TGTGCCAGTAGTCCAGGCGGGAAAAACATTCAGTACTTC.

In its sample, this clonotype was seen many times. V usage is TRBV4-2 and J usage is TRBJ1-6; 7 bases line up with TRBD1. Germline V gene data show CDR1 as LGHNA and CDR2 as YNFKEQ. Losses at the gene ends were 0 bases for V and 0 bases for J; bases not matched to a gene: 2. There are 17 residues in the CDR3. Written as DNA, the CDR3 is TGTGCCAGCAGCCAAGATAACAGGGGCTCCTATAATTCACCCCTCCACTTT. It yields the protein CASSQDNRGSYNSPLHF.

With respect to this clonotype: Just one base apart from a much larger clone, this may be a read error. The chain has TRBV10-2 and TRBJ2-2; TRBD1 agrees at 12 bases. The CDR3 has 15 residues. J gave up 7 bases and V 8 bases, and 8 bases lay outside the gene matches. Germline V CDR1 and CDR2: WSHSY, SAAADI. CDR3 coding DNA: TGCGCCAGCTCGACCGGGACAGGGGGCGTCGGGGAGCTGTTTTTT. It yields the protein CASSTGTGGVGELFF.

Many counts were recorded for this clonotype. J is TRBJ2-1 and V is TRBV7-3; 7 bases are shared with TRBD2. Germline V CDR1 and CDR2: SGHTA, FQGTGA. This CDR3 comprises 16 residues. The V segment lost 1 base and the J segment 6 bases; nucleotides outside the gene matches: 9. The CDR3 spells CASSLSGGSVSNEQFF. The CDR3 region has the DNA TGTGCCAGCAGCTTAAGCGGCGGGAGCGTTAGCAATGAGCAGTTCTTC.

CDR3 residues: CATSDGGETQYF. The CDR3 bases are TGTGCCACTTCGGACGGGGGAGAGACCCAGTACTTC. The V gene is TRBV6-2 or TRBV6-3, the J gene TRBJ2-5; maybe TRBD2 (6 bases). From germline, CDR1 is MNHEY and CDR2 SVGEGT. This CDR3 contains 12 residues. V dropped 10 bases and J dropped 4 bases, with 13 bases sitting between them.

The chain recombines TRBV6-1 with TRBJ2-1; TRBD2 agrees at 11 bases. Trimming removed 5 bases from V and 9 bases from J; junction bases left unmatched: 12. The length of the CDR3 is 16 residues. Germline CDR1 reads MNHNS; CDR2 reads SASEGT. CDR3 protein: CASSRFGSGRASEQFF. The CDR3 coding sequence is TGTGCCAGCAGTCGATTTGGTAGCGGGAGGGCGAGTGAGCAGTTCTTC.

The count of this clonotype is one. Being one base from a much bigger clone, this may be a read error. The V and J genes are TRBV11-2 and TRBJ2-1, with D possibly TRBD2 on 6 matching bases. This CDR3 is 14 amino acids long. V was cut by 9 bases and J by 1 base, with 13 bases left in between. Germline lookup yields CDR1 SGHAT and CDR2 FQNNGV. DNA of the CDR3: TGTGCCAGAGGATTGGGGACTTCCTACAATGAGCAGTTCTTC. Translating it yields CARGLGTSYNEQFF.

This chain uses TRBV15 with TRBJ1-5; D unresolved. This CDR3 has 12 amino acids. Trimming removed 0 bases at V and 3 bases at J, with 0 bases between. The V gene's germline CDR1 is LNHNV and CDR2 YYDKDF (reference sequence). The CDR3 protein is CATSRDNQPQHF. In nucleotides, the CDR3 is TGTGCCACCAGCAGAGACAATCAGCCCCAGCATTTT.

This clonotype was seen ten or more times. The chain is built from TRBV4-2 and TRBJ2-2; D call uncertain. The CDR3 is 13 residues long. V dropped 0 bases and J dropped 5 bases, with 4 bases sitting between them. The germline V gene has CDR1 LGHNA and CDR2 YNFKEQ. The CDR3 DNA follows: TGTGCCAGCAGCCAAGATTTAACCGGGGAGCTGTTTTTT. Amino acids: CASSQDLTGELFF.

This chain joins TRBV6-2 or TRBV6-3 and TRBJ1-6, with 7 bases lining up with TRBD1. Germline V lookup: CDR1 MNHEY, CDR2 SVGEGT. V was clipped by 5 bases and J by 3 bases; unmatched bases: 7. There are 16 residues in the CDR3. This chain's CDR3 is CASSHGQAFYNSPLHF. The CDR3 coding sequence is TGTGCCAGCAGTCACGGACAGGCCTTCTATAATTCACCCCTCCACTTT.